This record looks at one TCR beta chain sequence and its context. This sample stems from a study of blood T cell repertoires in COVID-19. Across the whole study: The cDNA or gDNA used as material had been derived from T cells, B-cell-depleted T cells, or PBMCs.

Here immunoSEQ multiplex PCR was the method, and the copy in TCRdb shows in-frame clones only, minus some. The table lists roughly 230,000 clones, 70% to 90% of them singletons. The CDR3 is 15 residues long. Germline CDR1 reads MDHEN; CDR2 reads SYDVKM. Trimming left V 3 bases short and J 6 bases short, with 18 bases between. This clonotype was obtained from a man aged 40-49 years with acute or convalescent COVID-19. The material sequenced was peripheral blood. This chain connects TRBV28 to TRBJ2-7; TRBD1 is a possible D gene (6 bases). CDR3 protein: CASSFDSGVGFEQYF. The CDR3 nucleotides read TGTGCCAGCAGTTTTGACTCAGGGGTTGGCTTCGAGCAGTACTTC.